This TCR beta chain was found in a study of cytomegalovirus exposure and HLA in healthy donors. In the PCR, 60 Vbeta and 13 Jbeta primers were used. The assay was immunoSEQ multiplex PCR, and TCRdb's table has in-frame clones only and misses some. In the table there are 97,000 or so clones, roughly 76% of which are singletons. Study results and limitations: TCR beta sequences reportedly predicted most subjects' HLA-A and HLA-B alleles accurately.

Germline V gene sequence: CDR1 MNHNY, CDR2 SVGAGI (reference sequence). The CDR3 is 14 amino acids. Concerning this clone: What it binds is unknown.

The sequence was obtained from a man aged 45 to 65 in good health and CMV-seronegative. Sequenced sample: PBMCs. V gene TRBV6-6 combines with J gene TRBJ2-5; perhaps TRBD1 as D (6 bases). The DNA end lines up better with TRBJ2-7; the J call may be wrong. In DNA, the CDR3 is TGTGCCAGCAGTTACTCGCTCGGGACATACGAGCAGTACTTC. Translation gives CASSYSLGTYEQYF.